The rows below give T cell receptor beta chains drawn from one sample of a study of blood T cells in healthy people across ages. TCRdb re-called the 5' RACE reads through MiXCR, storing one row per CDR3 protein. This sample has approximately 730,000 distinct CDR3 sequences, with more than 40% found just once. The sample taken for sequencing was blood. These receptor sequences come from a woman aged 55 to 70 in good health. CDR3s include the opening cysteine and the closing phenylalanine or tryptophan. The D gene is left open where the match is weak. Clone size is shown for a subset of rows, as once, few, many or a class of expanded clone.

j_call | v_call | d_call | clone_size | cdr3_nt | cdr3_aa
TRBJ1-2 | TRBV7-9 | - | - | TGTGCCAGCAGCTTACCAGGGTTCTATGGCTACACCTTC | CASSLPGFYGYTF
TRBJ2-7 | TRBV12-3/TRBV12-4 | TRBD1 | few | TGTGCCAGCAGCCCAACCTGGACAGGGGACCTCTACGAGCAGTACTTC | CASSPTWTGDLYEQYF
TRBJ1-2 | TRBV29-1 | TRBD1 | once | TGCAGCGTTGTGTCAGCGACAGGGGGACGCGGCTACACCTTC | CSVVSATGGRGYTF
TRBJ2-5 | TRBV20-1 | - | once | TGCCTTCCCTCCGAGTACCAAGAGACCCAGTACTTC | CLPSEYQETQYF
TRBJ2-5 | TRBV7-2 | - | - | TGTGCCAGCAAAAAGGGGCTGTCCAGTCTTCACAAGGGGCAAGAGACCCAGTACTTC | CASKKGLSSLHKGQETQYF
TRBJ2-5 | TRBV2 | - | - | TGTGCCAGCTCTGTCGTTAGGTCCGGAGAGACCCAGTACTTC | CASSVVRSGETQYF
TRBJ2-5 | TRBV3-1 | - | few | TGTGCCAGCAGCCAAGGACAGCGAGAGACCCAGTACTTC | CASSQGQRETQYF
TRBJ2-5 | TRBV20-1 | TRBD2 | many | TGCAGTGCTAGAGATACTAGCGGGCAAGAGACCCAGTACTTC | CSARDTSGQETQYF
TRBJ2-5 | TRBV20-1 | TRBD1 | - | TGCAGTGCTCCGCCCCGACAGGGACAAGAGACCCAGTACTTC | CSAPPRQGQETQYF
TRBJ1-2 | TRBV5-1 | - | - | TGCGCCAGCAGCTTGGCGGACGTGAACTATGGCTACACCTTC | CASSLADVNYGYTF
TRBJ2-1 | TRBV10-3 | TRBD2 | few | TGTGCCATCACCCAGGGACTAGCGGGAGGAACCAATGAGCAGTTCTTC | CAITQGLAGGTNEQFF
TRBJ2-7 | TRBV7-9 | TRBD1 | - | TGTGCCAGCAGCTGGGACGAGACAGGGTACTCCTACGAGCAGTACTTC | CASSWDETGYSYEQYF
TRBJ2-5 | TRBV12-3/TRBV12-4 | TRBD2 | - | TGTGCCAGCAGTACTTCCGGGACTAGCGGGGGGATAAGAGGGGAGACCCAGTACTTC | CASSTSGTSGGIRGETQYF
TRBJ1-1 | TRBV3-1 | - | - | TGTGCCAGCAGCCTGGAGAGGGACACTGAAGCTTTCTTT | CASSLERDTEAFF
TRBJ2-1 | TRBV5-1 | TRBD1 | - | TGCGCCAGCAGCTCGGACAGGGTCTCCTACAATGAGCAGTTCTTC | CASSSDRVSYNEQFF
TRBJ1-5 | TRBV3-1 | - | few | TGTGCCAGCAGCCAATCCGATCAGCCCCAGCATTTT | CASSQSDQPQHF
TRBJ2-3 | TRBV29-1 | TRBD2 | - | TGCTCTAGCGGGAGGGCCCTTGATACGCAGTATTTT | CSSGRALDTQYF
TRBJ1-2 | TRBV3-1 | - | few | TGTGCCAGCAGCCACGGCCTGGAACAACTCTATGGCTACACCTTC | CASSHGLEQLYGYTF
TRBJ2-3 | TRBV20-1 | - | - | TGCAGTGCCGAACGGGCAGGTACGCAGTATTTT | CSAERAGTQYF
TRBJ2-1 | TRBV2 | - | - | TGTGCCAGCAGTGTCGGGGAAAACAATGAGCAGTTCTTC | CASSVGENNEQFF
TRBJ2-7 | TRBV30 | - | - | TGTGCCTGGAATCCCAAAAGAGGAAGATCCTACGAGCAGTACTTC | CAWNPKRGRSYEQYF
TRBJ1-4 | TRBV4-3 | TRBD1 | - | TGCGCCAGCAGCCAAGAGAGGACAGGTGCAACTAATGAAAAACTGTTTTTT | CASSQERTGATNEKLFF
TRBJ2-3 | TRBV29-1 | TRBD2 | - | TGCAGCGTTGAATTTCGGCGGGTTACTAGCGGGGGGGCAGAAGATACGCAGTATTTT | CSVEFRRVTSGGAEDTQYF
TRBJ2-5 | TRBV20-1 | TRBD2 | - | TGCAGTGCTAGAGGCGGGAGGACACAAGAGACCCAGTACTTC | CSARGGRTQETQYF
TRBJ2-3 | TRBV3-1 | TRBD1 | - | TGTGCCAGCAGCCAAGAGGGACAGCCATTCACAGATACGCAGTATTTT | CASSQEGQPFTDTQYF
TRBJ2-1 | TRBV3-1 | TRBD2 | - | TGTGCCAGCAGCCAACGGGCTAGCGGGACCGCCAGTGAGCAGTTCTTC | CASSQRASGTASEQFF
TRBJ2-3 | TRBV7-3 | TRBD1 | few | TGTGCCAGCCGACGGGACAGGGTACAAGATACGCAGTATTTT | CASRRDRVQDTQYF
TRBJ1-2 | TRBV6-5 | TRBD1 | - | TGTGCCAGCAAAAACGAGGGGGCGCGGGGCTACACCTTC | CASKNEGARGYTF
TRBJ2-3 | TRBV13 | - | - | TGTGCCAGCAGCCCCACCCCATTAGCGAGTCCAGATACGCAGTATTTT | CASSPTPLASPDTQYF
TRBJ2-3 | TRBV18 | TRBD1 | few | TGTGCCAGCTCGGGGGGACAGGCAGATACGCAGTATTTT | CASSGGQADTQYF
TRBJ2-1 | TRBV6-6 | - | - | TGTGCCAGCAGCTTCCGGGACATCGCACGGGGGCAGTTCTTC | CASSFRDIARGQFF
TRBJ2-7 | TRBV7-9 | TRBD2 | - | TGTGCCAGCAGCCGACTAGCTATAACCTACGAGCAGTACTTC | CASSRLAITYEQYF
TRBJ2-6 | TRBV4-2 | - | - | TGTGCCAGCAGCCAAGTTCCTCATGGCAGTTTCTCTGGGGCCAACGTCCTGACTTTC | CASSQVPHGSFSGANVLTF
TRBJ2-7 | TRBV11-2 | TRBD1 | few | TGTGCCAGCAGCTTAGGTCTCCAGGGGGCTGGATACGAGCAGTACTTC | CASSLGLQGAGYEQYF
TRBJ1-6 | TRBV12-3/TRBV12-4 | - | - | TGTGCCAGCAGTTTACGTGGGAACGATAATTCACCCCTCCACTTT | CASSLRGNDNSPLHF
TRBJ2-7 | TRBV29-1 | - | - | TGCAGCGTTGCGATATGGGACTTTACCTACGAGCAGTACTTC | CSVAIWDFTYEQYF
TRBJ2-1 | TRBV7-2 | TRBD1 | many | TGTGCCAGCAGCTTAGCGGGGACAGACTACAATGAGCAGTTCTTC | CASSLAGTDYNEQFF
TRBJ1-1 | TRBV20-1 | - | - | TGCAGTGCTCCCGACGGGTACACTGAAGCTTTCTTT | CSAPDGYTEAFF
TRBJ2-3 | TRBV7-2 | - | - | TGTGCCAGCAGCCCGGCCGGGGTAGATACGCAGTATTTT | CASSPAGVDTQYF
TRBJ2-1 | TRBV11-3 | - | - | TGTGCCAGCAGCAGTCAAAGTGCGGGGGCCCATAAAAATGAGCAGTTCTTC | CASSSQSAGAHKNEQFF
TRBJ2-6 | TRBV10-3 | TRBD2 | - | TGTGCCATCAGTGAGACTAGCGGGGGTTCTGGGGCCAACGTCCTGACTTTC | CAISETSGGSGANVLTF
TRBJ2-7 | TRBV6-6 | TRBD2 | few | TGTGCCAGCAGTTACTCGATTAGCGGGGGCACCTACGAGCAGTACTTC | CASSYSISGGTYEQYF
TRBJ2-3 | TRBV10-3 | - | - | TGTGCCATCAGTGAAAGATCGGATTCTGCAAGCACAGATACGCAGTATTTT | CAISERSDSASTDTQYF
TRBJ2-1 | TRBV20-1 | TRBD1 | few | TGCAGTGCTCCCCGGACAGGGGAATTCTACAATGAGCAGTTCTTC | CSAPRTGEFYNEQFF
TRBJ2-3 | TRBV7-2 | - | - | TGTGCCAGCAGCCTCGCCTCGACGGGACATTGGGGAGATACGCAGTATTTT | CASSLASTGHWGDTQYF
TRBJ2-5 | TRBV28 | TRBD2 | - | TGTGCCAGCAGTTTAGCGGGGGGGTTGACGGGGACCCAGTACTTC | CASSLAGGLTGTQYF
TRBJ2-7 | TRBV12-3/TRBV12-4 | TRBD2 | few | TGTGCCAGCAGTTCCCGGGGGGGGAACTACGAGCAGTACTTC | CASSSRGGNYEQYF
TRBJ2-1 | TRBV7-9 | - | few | TGTGCCAGCAGCCCTAAGACAGTGACCTACAATGAGCAGTTCTTC | CASSPKTVTYNEQFF
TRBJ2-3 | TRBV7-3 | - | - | TGTGCCAGCAGTAAACATTCAGATACGCAGTATTTT | CASSKHSDTQYF
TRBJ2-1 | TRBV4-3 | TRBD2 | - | TGCGCCAGCAGCCTAGGACTAGTATCCTACAATGAGCAGTTCTTC | CASSLGLVSYNEQFF
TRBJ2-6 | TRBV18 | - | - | TGTGCCAGCTCACCACCGAATCAGGGTGGTGGGGCCAACGTCCTGACTTTC | CASSPPNQGGGANVLTF
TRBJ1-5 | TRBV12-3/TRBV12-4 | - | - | TGTGCCAGCAGGGCAGGTACCACCAATCAGCCCCAGCATTTT | CASRAGTTNQPQHF
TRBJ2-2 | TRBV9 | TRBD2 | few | TGTGCCAGCAGCGCGAGCCCATCGGGACTAGCGGGGGGCACCGGGGAGCTGTTTTTT | CASSASPSGLAGGTGELFF
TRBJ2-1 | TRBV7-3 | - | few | TGTGCCAGCAGCAAACAGGGAAGTACGCACAATGAGCAGTTCTTC | CASSKQGSTHNEQFF
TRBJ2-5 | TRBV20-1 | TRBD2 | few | TGCAGTGCTACCCCGACTAGCGGGGGGGCGATCCGGCAGTACTTC | CSATPTSGGAIRQYF